This T cell receptor (beta chain) was recorded in a study of shared clonotypes between healthy human individuals. Study results and limitations: An anticipated effect of sequencing depth on clonotype sharing among donors was recognized.

Study processing details: Junction-only sequences produced by ImmunoSEQ had no quality scores, so filtering differed. Sequencing was performed with immunoSEQ multiplex PCR; in TCRdb, only in-frame clones are kept and a portion is missing. V and J calls and clone size are given by that table; D and trimming were obtained from the DNA. The sample includes roughly 480,000 clones, 70% to 80% of them seen just once. All of the donors resided in Nashville, Tennessee, and each was a Caucasian adult. V lost 0 bases and J 3 bases, leaving 8 bases between the germline ends. The CDR3 loop spans 15 amino acids. In germline, CDR1 is MGHRA, CDR2 YSYEKL. In regard to this clone: The antigen is undetermined.

The sequence derives from a woman between 35 and 50 years old in good health. Some clones in this sample may be carry-over from other donors' samples. The gene calls are TRBV4-1 and TRBJ1-4; D is undetermined. Material: PBMCs. The CDR3 bases are TGCGCCAGCAGCCAAGATTGGGTTTCTAATGAAAAACTGTTTTTT. Amino acid sequence: CASSQDWVSNEKLFF.